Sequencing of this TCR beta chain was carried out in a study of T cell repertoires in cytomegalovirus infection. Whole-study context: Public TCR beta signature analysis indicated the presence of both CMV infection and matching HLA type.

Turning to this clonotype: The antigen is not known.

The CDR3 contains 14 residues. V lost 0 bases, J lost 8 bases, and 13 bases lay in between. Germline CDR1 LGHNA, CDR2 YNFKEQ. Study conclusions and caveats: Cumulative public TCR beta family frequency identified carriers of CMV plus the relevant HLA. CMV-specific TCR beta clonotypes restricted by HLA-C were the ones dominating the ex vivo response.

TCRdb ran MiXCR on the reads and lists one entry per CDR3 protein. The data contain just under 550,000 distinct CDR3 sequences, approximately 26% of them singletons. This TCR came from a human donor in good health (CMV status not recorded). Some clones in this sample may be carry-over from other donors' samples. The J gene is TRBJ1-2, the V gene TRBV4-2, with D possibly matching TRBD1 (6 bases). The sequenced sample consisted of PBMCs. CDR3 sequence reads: CASSQDPGVGGYTF. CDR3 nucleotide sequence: TGTGCCAGCAGCCAAGATCCAGGGGTAGGGGGCTACACCTTC.